Listed below are T cell receptor beta chains from one sample, sequenced in a study of post-analysis software for immune sequencing data. TCRdb reanalysed the PCR reads using MiXCR and keeps one entry per CDR3 protein. In the table there are 350,000 to 450,000 distinct CDR3 sequences, about a third of which are singletons. The specimen sequenced was blood. The origin of the receptors is a girl between 5 and 17 years old with multiple sclerosis. CDR3s include the opening cysteine and the closing phenylalanine or tryptophan. The D gene is left open where the match is weak. Size is stated for part of the rows, as once, few or many counts, or as a class when the clone is expanded.

j_gene | v_gene | d_gene | abundance | CDR3aa | CDR3nt
TRBJ2-7 | TRBV29-1 | TRBD1 | few | CSVEAGRGPIYEQYF | TGCAGCGTTGAAGCGGGCAGGGGGCCCATCTACGAGCAGTACTTC
TRBJ2-1 | TRBV27 | TRBD2 | NA | CASRREGSSYNEQFF | TGTGCCAGCCGACGGGAGGGGAGCTCCTACAATGAGCAGTTCTTC
TRBJ1-1 | TRBV6-5 | NA | NA | CASSPTRVYMNTEAFF | TGTGCCAGCAGTCCTACCCGGGTGTACATGAACACTGAAGCTTTCTTT
TRBJ2-4 | TRBV28 | NA | NA | CASSLVYGLTPDIQYF | TGTGCCAGCAGTTTAGTGTATGGACTCACACCCGACATTCAGTACTTC
TRBJ1-1 | TRBV6-2/TRBV6-3 | NA | NA | CASSYVSSLEAFF | TGTGCCAGCAGTTACGTCTCGTCTCTTGAAGCTTTCTTT
TRBJ2-5 | TRBV20-1 | TRBD1 | NA | CSARGLPGQGMGQETQYF | TGCAGTGCTAGAGGCTTACCGGGACAGGGGATGGGCCAAGAGACCCAGTACTTC
TRBJ1-2 | TRBV15 | NA | few | CATSSPGHFYGYTF | TGTGCCACCAGCAGCCCGGGACACTTCTATGGCTACACCTTC
TRBJ1-1 | TRBV27 | NA | NA | CASSLSFRDTEAFF | TGTGCCAGCAGTTTATCGTTCAGGGACACTGAAGCTTTCTTT
TRBJ2-7 | TRBV5-1 | NA | NA | CASSLDTEEQYF | TGCGCCAGCAGCTTGGATACCGAGGAGCAGTACTTC
TRBJ1-4 | TRBV7-2 | TRBD1 | few | CASSRRTGGDEKLFF | TGTGCCAGCAGCAGGCGGACAGGGGGCGATGAAAAACTGTTTTTT
TRBJ2-1 | TRBV7-2 | TRBD1 | NA | CASSLDLGQLSNNEQFF | TGTGCCAGCAGCTTAGACTTGGGACAGCTTTCCAACAATGAGCAGTTCTTC
TRBJ2-7 | TRBV28 | TRBD2 | NA | CASSSRLAGGTFSSYEQYF | TGTGCCAGCAGTTCCAGACTAGCGGGGGGAACCTTCTCCTCCTACGAGCAGTACTTC
TRBJ2-1 | TRBV4-2 | NA | NA | CASSQDVGLSNEQFF | TGTGCCAGCAGCCAAGATGTGGGACTTTCCAATGAGCAGTTCTTC
TRBJ1-2 | TRBV12-3/TRBV12-4 | NA | NA | CASTSWADSNYGYTF | TGTGCCAGCACCTCATGGGCAGATTCTAACTATGGCTACACCTTC
TRBJ1-4 | TRBV6-4 | NA | NA | CASLSKLFF | TGTGCCAGCCTGTCAAAACTGTTTTTT
TRBJ2-2 | TRBV6-5 | NA | NA | CASSYALEEYNTGELFF | TGTGCCAGCAGTTACGCCCTAGAAGAGTATAACACCGGGGAGCTGTTTTTT
TRBJ1-6 | TRBV3-1 | NA | NA | CACSEDTSPLHF | TGTGCCTGCAGCGAGGACACTTCACCCCTCCACTTT
TRBJ2-3 | TRBV6-2/TRBV6-3 | TRBD2 | few | CASKRFERGFSLTDTQYF | TGTGCCAGCAAGCGGTTCGAGCGGGGGTTCTCCCTCACAGATACGCAGTATTTT
TRBJ2-7 | TRBV3-1 | NA | NA | CASSQAGGWYEQYF | TGTGCCAGCAGCCAAGCGGGGGGCTGGTACGAGCAGTACTTC
TRBJ1-1 | TRBV13 | NA | NA | CASSRSLRTAEAFF | TGTGCCAGCTCACGATCTCTGAGAACGGCTGAAGCTTTCTTT
TRBJ1-2 | TRBV10-2 | TRBD1 | once | CASSVPGQLSSNYGYTF | TGCGCCAGCAGTGTACCGGGACAGCTCTCCTCTAACTATGGCTACACCTTC
TRBJ2-1 | TRBV29-1 | NA | few | CSVEAWSGKDFFYNEQFF | TGCAGCGTTGAGGCATGGTCCGGAAAGGACTTCTTCTACAATGAGCAGTTCTTC
TRBJ2-3 | TRBV7-3 | NA | NA | CASSYWGVTDTQYF | TGTGCCAGCAGCTATTGGGGGGTCACAGATACGCAGTATTTT
TRBJ1-1 | TRBV3-1 | NA | many | CASSLGGFEAFF | TGTGCCAGCAGCCTGGGGGGATTTGAAGCTTTCTTT